The rows below give T cell receptor beta chains drawn from one sample of a study of identical twins. TCRdb analysed the 5' RACE reads with MiXCR anew, one entry per CDR3 protein. The sample includes around 100,000 distinct CDR3 sequences, around 5.5% of them seen just once. The material sequenced was memory T cells sorted from blood. The origin of the receptors is a woman in her fifties or sixties in good health. CDR3s include the opening cysteine and the closing phenylalanine or tryptophan. Fields, in order: V gene, J gene, clone size, D gene, CDR3 protein, CDR3 DNA. D genes are given only for firm matches. Where a row states a size, it is once, few, many or the class of an expanded clone; other rows omit it.

TRBV20-1	TRBJ1-5	many	-	CSARSGPFGQPQHF	TGCAGTGCTCGTTCAGGGCCCTTCGGGCAGCCCCAGCATTTT
TRBV28	TRBJ1-6	many	-	CASSTGPSYNSPLHF	TGTGCCAGCAGTACGGGACCGTCCTATAATTCACCCCTCCACTTT
TRBV6-4	TRBJ1-1	many	TRBD1	CASSDSEQGRAFF	TGTGCCAGCAGTGACTCAGAACAGGGGCGAGCTTTCTTT
TRBV5-6	TRBJ2-2	many	-	CASSLVDGGGELFF	TGTGCCAGCAGCTTGGTGGACGGTGGCGGGGAGCTGTTTTTT
TRBV18	TRBJ2-5	many	TRBD2	CASSPTLTGGQETQYF	TGTGCCAGCTCACCAACGTTGACGGGGGGTCAAGAGACCCAGTACTTC
TRBV5-1	TRBJ2-1	many	TRBD2	CASSPSDSGLEQFF	TGCGCCAGCAGCCCTTCTGATAGCGGGCTTGAGCAGTTCTTC
TRBV5-1	TRBJ1-3	many	-	CASKEGTGNTIYF	TGCGCCAGCAAAGAGGGAACTGGAAACACCATATATTTT
TRBV5-1	TRBJ2-1	many	TRBD2	CASSWGTSGRAGWNEQFF	TGCGCCAGCAGCTGGGGGACTAGCGGGAGGGCTGGTTGGAATGAGCAGTTCTTC
TRBV20-1	TRBJ2-3	few	-	CSARDPSAIRTSTDTQYF	TGCAGTGCTAGAGATCCTAGCGCAATACGAACTAGCACAGATACGCAGTATTTT
TRBV5-1	TRBJ1-2	many	-	CASRTHGASGLNYGYTF	TGCGCCAGCAGAACCCACGGGGCCTCCGGCCTTAACTATGGCTACACCTTC
TRBV7-6	TRBJ2-2	few	TRBD2	CASSGTSGINTGELFF	TGTGCCAGCAGCGGCACTAGCGGGATTAACACCGGGGAGCTGTTTTTT
TRBV11-3	TRBJ2-5	many	TRBD1	CASSRDRGETQYF	TGTGCCAGCAGCCGGGACAGGGGAGAGACCCAGTACTTC
TRBV4-1	TRBJ2-4	many	TRBD1	CASSQVTTGGNIQYF	TGCGCCAGCAGCCAAGTTACGACAGGGGGTAACATTCAGTACTTC
TRBV5-1	TRBJ2-1	many	TRBD1	CASSLKGQGQEQFF	TGCGCCAGCAGCTTGAAGGGACAGGGACAGGAGCAGTTCTTC
TRBV4-1	TRBJ1-5	many	-	CASSQQAVNQPQHF	TGCGCCAGCAGCCAACAGGCGGTCAATCAGCCCCAGCATTTT
TRBV14	TRBJ2-7	-	-	CASSRGLSYEQYF	TGTGCCAGCAGCCGGGGCCTATCCTACGAGCAGTACTTC
TRBV20-1	TRBJ2-5	many	TRBD2	CSARISGSSETQYF	TGCAGTGCACGGATTAGCGGGAGTTCGGAGACCCAGTACTTC
TRBV5-6	TRBJ2-2	many	TRBD2	CASSRFLAGGIVGGDTGELFF	TGTGCCAGCAGCCGATTCCTAGCGGGAGGTATCGTCGGAGGTGACACCGGGGAGCTGTTTTTT
TRBV6-5	TRBJ2-5	-	-	CAIAGQIQETQYF	TGTGCCATCGCGGGCCAGATACAAGAGACCCAGTACTTC
TRBV4-1	TRBJ2-1	many	TRBD1	CASSRTGESNEQFF	TGCGCCAGCAGCCGGACAGGGGAGAGCAATGAGCAGTTCTTC
TRBV12-3/TRBV12-4	TRBJ2-1	many	-	CASSRRLGTDNEQFF	TGTGCCAGCAGCCGGAGACTAGGGACAGACAATGAGCAGTTCTTC
TRBV7-9	TRBJ2-2	many	-	CASRLMNTGELFF	TGTGCCAGCAGACTCATGAACACCGGGGAGCTGTTTTTT
TRBV14	TRBJ1-1	few	-	CASSLPTGTLNTEAFF	TGTGCCAGCAGTCTACCAACCGGGACACTGAACACTGAAGCTTTCTTT
TRBV10-3	TRBJ1-2	many	-	CAISEGQNYGYTF	TGTGCCATCAGTGAGGGGCAGAACTATGGCTACACCTTC
TRBV12-3/TRBV12-4	TRBJ2-5	few	TRBD2	CASSVAGAVETQYF	TGTGCCAGCAGCGTAGCGGGAGCTGTAGAGACCCAGTACTTC
TRBV5-8	TRBJ1-1	many	-	CASSPNKVLLEAFF	TGTGCCAGCAGCCCAAACAAGGTTCTACTAGAAGCTTTCTTT
TRBV20-1	TRBJ1-2	many	-	CSAITSGEGYTF	TGCAGTGCGATCACCTCAGGGGAAGGCTACACCTTC
TRBV23-1	TRBJ2-2	-	-	CASSPKQHRATGELFF	TGCGCCAGCAGTCCAAAACAGCACAGGGCCACCGGGGAGCTGTTTTTT
TRBV12-3/TRBV12-4	TRBJ2-7	many	-	CASSLDRPEHEQYF	TGTGCCAGCAGTTTAGACAGGCCGGAGCACGAGCAGTACTTC
TRBV11-1	TRBJ2-3	many	-	CASSLGSASRTDTQYF	TGTGCCAGCAGCTTAGGCTCGGCCTCCCGCACAGATACGCAGTATTTT